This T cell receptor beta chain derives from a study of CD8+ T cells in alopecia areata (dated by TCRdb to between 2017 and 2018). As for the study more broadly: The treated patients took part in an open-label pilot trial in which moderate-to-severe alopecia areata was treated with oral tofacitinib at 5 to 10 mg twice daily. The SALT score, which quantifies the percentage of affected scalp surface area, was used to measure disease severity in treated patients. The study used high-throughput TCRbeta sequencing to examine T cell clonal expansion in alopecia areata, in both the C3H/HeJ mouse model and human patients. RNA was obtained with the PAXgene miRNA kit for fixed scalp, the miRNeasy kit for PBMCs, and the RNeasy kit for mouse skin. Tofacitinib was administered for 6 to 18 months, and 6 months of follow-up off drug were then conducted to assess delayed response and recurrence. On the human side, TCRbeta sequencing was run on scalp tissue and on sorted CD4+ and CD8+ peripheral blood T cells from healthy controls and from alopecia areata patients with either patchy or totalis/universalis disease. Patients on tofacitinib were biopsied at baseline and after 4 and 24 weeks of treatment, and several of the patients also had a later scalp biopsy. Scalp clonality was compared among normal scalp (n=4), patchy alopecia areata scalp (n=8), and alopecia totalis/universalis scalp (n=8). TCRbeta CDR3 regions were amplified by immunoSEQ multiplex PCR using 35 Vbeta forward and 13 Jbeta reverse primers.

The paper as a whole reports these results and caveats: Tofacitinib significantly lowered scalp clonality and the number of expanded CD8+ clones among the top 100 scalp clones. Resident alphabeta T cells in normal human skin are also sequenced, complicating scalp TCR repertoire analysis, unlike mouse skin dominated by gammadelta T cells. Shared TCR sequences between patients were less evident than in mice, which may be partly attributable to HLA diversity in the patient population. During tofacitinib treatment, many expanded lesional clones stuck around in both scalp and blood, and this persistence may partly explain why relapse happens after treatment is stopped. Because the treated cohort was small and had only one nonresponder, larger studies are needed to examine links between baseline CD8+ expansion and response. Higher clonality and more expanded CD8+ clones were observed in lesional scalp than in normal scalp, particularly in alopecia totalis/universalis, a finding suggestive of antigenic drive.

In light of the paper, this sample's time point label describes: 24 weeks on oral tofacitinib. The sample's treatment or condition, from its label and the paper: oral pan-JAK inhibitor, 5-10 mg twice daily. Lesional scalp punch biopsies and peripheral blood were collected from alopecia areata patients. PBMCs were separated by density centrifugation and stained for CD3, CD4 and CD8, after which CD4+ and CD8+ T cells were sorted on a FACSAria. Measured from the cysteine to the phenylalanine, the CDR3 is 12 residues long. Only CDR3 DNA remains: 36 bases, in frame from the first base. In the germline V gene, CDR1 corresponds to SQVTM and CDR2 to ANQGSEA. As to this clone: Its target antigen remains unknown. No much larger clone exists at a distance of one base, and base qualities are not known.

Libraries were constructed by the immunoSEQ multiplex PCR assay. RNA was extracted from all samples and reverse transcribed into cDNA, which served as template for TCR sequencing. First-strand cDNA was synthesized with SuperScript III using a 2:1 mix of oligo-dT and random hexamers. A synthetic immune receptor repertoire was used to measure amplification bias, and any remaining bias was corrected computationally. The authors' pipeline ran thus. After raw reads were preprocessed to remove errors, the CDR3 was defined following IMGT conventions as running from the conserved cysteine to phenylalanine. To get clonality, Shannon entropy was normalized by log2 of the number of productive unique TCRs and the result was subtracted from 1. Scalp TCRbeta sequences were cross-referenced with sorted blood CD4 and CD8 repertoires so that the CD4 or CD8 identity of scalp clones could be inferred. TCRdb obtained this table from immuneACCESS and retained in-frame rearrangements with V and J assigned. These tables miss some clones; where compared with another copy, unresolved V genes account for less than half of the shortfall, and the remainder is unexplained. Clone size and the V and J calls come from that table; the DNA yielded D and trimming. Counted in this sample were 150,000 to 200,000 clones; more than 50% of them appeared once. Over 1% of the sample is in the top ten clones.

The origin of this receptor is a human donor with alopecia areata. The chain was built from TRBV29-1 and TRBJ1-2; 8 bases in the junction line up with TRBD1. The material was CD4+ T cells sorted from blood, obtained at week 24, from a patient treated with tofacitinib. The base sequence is TGCAGTGCAGGGGGCCCTAACTATGGCTACACCTTC. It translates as CSAGGPNYGYTF.